Below, 10 T cell receptor beta chains from the same sample are listed, as sequenced in a study of T-cell memory formation after mild COVID-19. One entry per CDR3 protein, called by TCRdb with MiXCR from the 5' RACE reads. The sample consists of about 350,000 distinct CDR3 sequences, approximately 22% of them appearing once. Sequenced material: PBMCs or a T cell subset sorted from them (not recorded which). The receptor source for this set is a man aged 18 to 35 who had mild COVID-19 (a few samples of this study predate the infection). Cell type and time point are not known.

V and J are TRBV4-2 and TRBJ2-7, with TRBD2 matching over 12 bases. Germline V gives CDR1 LGHNA, CDR2 YNFKEQ. This CDR3 has 17 amino acids. Trimming took 2 bases from V and 3 from J; bases not matched to a gene: 8. The CDR3 DNA follows: TGTGCCAGCAGCCAACCGACGACTAGCGGGGGAAACTACGAGCAGTACTTC. Translation: CASSQPTTSGGNYEQYF.

The CDR3 DNA reads TGTGCCAGCAGTCCAGTGGGGCTATGGCCCCTCCACTTT. It translates to CASSPVGLWPLHF. J is TRBJ1-6 and V is TRBV27; weak D call: TRBD1 (5 bases). V was shortened by 5 bases and J by 13 bases, with 15 bases between the two germline ends. The CDR3 is 13 residues long. Germline-derived CDR1 and CDR2 are MNHEY and SMNVEV (reference sequence).

The rearrangement uses TRBV7-9 and TRBJ2-5; TRBD1 might be the D (6 bases). V was pared by 5 bases and J by 5 bases, with 9 bases between. The CDR3 is 12 residues long. Germline V gene sequence: CDR1 SEHNR, CDR2 FQNEAQ (reference sequence). The CDR3 loop is CASSHREETQYF. As DNA, the CDR3 is TGTGCCAGCAGCCACAGGGAGGAGACCCAGTACTTC.

This clonotype was detected a few times. The chain is built from TRBV12-3 or TRBV12-4 and TRBJ2-7; maybe TRBD1 (6 bases). The CDR3 has 13 residues. The ends were cut back, 6 bases at V and 8 bases at J, with 17 bases in the middle. In DNA, the CDR3 is TGTGCCAGCAGCCGGACAGAGACTGTGCAGCAGTACGTC. Residues: CASSRTETVQQYV.

The gene calls are TRBV7-9 and TRBJ1-1, with a possible D match to TRBD1 (5 bases). The germline V and J ends were trimmed by 1 base and 3 bases, with 12 bases remaining between them. The CDR3 is 15 residues long. Germline CDR1 reads SEHNR; CDR2 reads FQNEAQ (reference sequence). Here the CDR3 reads CASSLGGSVDTEAFF. DNA for the CDR3: TGTGCCAGCAGCTTAGGGGGCTCTGTAGACACTGAAGCTTTCTTT.

This clonotype has a single count. The chain links TRBV12-3 or TRBV12-4 to TRBJ1-5; the match to TRBD1 covers 9 bases. Trimming at V came to 4 bases and at J to 3 bases, leaving 4 bases not matched to a gene. The CDR3 runs 15 residues. CDR3 nucleotides: TGTGCCAGCAGTTGGGGACAGGGCCTCAATCAGCCCCAGCATTTT. Residues: CASSWGQGLNQPQHF.

V usage is TRBV4-1 and J usage is TRBJ1-1; 9 bases are a match to TRBD1. This CDR3 contains 16 residues. Looked up from germline, CDR1 is MGHRA and CDR2 is YSYEKL. The V segment lost 2 bases and the J segment 1 base; nucleotides outside the gene matches: 5. The CDR3 spells CASSQTGQGRNTEAFF. CDR3 coding DNA: TGCGCCAGCAGCCAAACCGGACAGGGGAGGAACACTGAAGCTTTCTTT.

This clonotype was counted at least ten times. The rearrangement joins TRBV10-2 to TRBJ1-3, with 7 positions matching TRBD1. CDR1 is WSHSY, CDR2 SAAADI, per germline. The V segment lost 7 bases and the J segment 2 bases; nucleotides outside the gene matches: 2. The CDR3 length is 13 residues. The CDR3 spells CASTDRAGNTIYF. For the CDR3, the DNA is TGCGCCAGCACTGACAGGGCTGGAAACACCATATATTTT.

In this sample, this clonotype turned up a few times. The chain employs TRBV4-1 and TRBJ2-5; maybe TRBD1 (5 bases). In germline, CDR1 is MGHRA, CDR2 YSYEKL. Trimming stripped 1 base from V and 5 bases from J, with 11 bases between. The CDR3 totals 14 residues. As DNA, the CDR3 is TGCGCCAGCAGCCAAGCCGGGCAGGGTGAGACCCAGTACTTC. Translated, it gives CASSQAGQGETQYF.

V usage is TRBV12-3 or TRBV12-4 and J usage is TRBJ2-3; TRBD2 aligns across 11 bases. The CDR3 length is 16 residues. With 5 bases clipped from V and 2 bases from J, the junction kept 6 bases outside the gene matches. CDR3: CASSIRLAGYTDTQYF. The CDR3 coding sequence is TGTGCCAGCAGTATCAGACTAGCGGGGTACACAGATACGCAGTATTTT.